These T cell receptor beta chains were read from a single sample in a study of blood T cell repertoires in COVID-19. Data came from immunoSEQ multiplex PCR; TCRdb stores just in-frame clones and leaves some out. The data contain 350,000 or so clones, approximately 84% of them singletons. The sequenced sample was PBMCs or T cells enriched from blood (not recorded which). Receptor source: a woman in her 30s who had recovered from COVID-19. Each CDR3 is given with its conserved first and last residue. Fields, in order: D gene, clone size, J gene, V gene, CDR3 DNA, CDR3 protein. A D gene is named only where the DNA matches it firmly. The size of a clone is reported for some rows only, either as once, few or many, or as a class for expanded clones.

D: TRBD1
size: .
J: TRBJ1-2
V: TRBV6-2/TRBV6-3
DNA: TGTGCCAGCAGTTTCGAGGACAGGGGTAACGGCTACACCTTC
CDR3: CASSFEDRGNGYTF

D: .
size: .
J: TRBJ1-6
V: TRBV18
DNA: TGTGCCAGCTCACCAACTAGGGACACCCGCTCCTATAATTCACCCCTCCACTTT
CDR3: CASSPTRDTRSYNSPLHF

D: .
size: .
J: TRBJ1-6
V: TRBV5-1
DNA: TGCGCCAGCAGCCGAACTGGTACCCACTCCAACTATAATTCACCCCTCCACTTT
CDR3: CASSRTGTHSNYNSPLHF

D: .
size: .
J: TRBJ1-5
V: TRBV7-9
DNA: TGTGCCAGCAGCCTACCAGGGAGCAATCAGCCCCAGCATTTT
CDR3: CASSLPGSNQPQHF

D: .
size: once
J: TRBJ1-5
V: TRBV5-1
DNA: TGCGCCAGCAGCTTAACGGGGGGGTTCAATCAGCCCCAGCATTTT
CDR3: CASSLTGGFNQPQHF

D: .
size: .
J: TRBJ2-7
V: TRBV3-1/TRBV3-2
DNA: TGTGCCAGCAGCCGAACGGGTGAGCAGTACTTC
CDR3: CASSRTGEQYF

D: TRBD1
size: .
J: TRBJ2-1
V: TRBV4-1
DNA: TGCGCCAGCAGCCAAGCCGGGACAGGGTTCTACAATGAGCAGTTCTTC
CDR3: CASSQAGTGFYNEQFF

D: TRBD1
size: .
J: TRBJ1-5
V: TRBV5-6
DNA: TGTGCCAGCAGCTCAGGACAGGGAGGGGGTCAGCCCCAGCATTTT
CDR3: CASSSGQGGGQPQHF

D: .
size: .
J: TRBJ2-7
V: TRBV10-3
DNA: TGTGCCATCAGTGAGTCAGCCGACTCGGGTGAGCAGTACTTC
CDR3: CAISESADSGEQYF

D: TRBD1
size: .
J: TRBJ1-2
V: TRBV30
DNA: TGTGCCTGGAGTCCCAGGGGGTCCGGCTACACCTTC
CDR3: CAWSPRGSGYTF